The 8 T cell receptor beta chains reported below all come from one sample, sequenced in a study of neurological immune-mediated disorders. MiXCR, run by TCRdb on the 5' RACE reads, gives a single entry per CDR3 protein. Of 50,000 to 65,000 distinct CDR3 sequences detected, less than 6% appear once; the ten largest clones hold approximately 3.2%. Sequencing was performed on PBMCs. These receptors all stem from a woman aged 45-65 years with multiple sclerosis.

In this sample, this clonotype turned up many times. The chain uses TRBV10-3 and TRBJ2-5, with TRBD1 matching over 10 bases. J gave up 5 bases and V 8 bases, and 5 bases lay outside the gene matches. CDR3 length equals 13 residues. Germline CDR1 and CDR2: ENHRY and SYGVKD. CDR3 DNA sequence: TGTGCCATCGGGGACAGGGGCAAGGAGACCCAGTACTTC. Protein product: CAIGDRGKETQYF.

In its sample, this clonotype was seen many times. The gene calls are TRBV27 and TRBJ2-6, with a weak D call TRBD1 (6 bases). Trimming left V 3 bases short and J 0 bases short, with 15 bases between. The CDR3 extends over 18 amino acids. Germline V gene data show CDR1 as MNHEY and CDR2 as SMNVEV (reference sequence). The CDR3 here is CASSLFRDTLSGANVLTF. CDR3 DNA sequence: TGTGCCAGCAGTTTGTTCCGGGACACGCTCTCTGGGGCCAACGTCCTGACTTTC.

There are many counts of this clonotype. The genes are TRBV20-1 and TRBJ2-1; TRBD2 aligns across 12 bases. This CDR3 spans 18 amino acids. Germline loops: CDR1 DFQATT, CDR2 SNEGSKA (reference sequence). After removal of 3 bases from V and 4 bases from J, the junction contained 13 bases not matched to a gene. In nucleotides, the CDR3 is TGCAGTGCTAGGAGCCTAGGACTAGCGGGGACGCTTTACAATGAGCAGTTCTTC. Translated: CSARSLGLAGTLYNEQFF.

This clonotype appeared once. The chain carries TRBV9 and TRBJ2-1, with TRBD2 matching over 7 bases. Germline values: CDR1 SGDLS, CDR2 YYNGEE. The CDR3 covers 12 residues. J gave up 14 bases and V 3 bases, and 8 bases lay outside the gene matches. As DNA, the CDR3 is TGTGCCAGCAGCGCATTAGCGGGCGCGAAGTTCTTC. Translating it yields CASSALAGAKFF.

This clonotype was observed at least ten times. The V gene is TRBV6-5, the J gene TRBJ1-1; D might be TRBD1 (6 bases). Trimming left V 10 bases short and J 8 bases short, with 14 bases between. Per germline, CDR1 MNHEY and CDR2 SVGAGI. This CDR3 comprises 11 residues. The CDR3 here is CATYRALEAFF. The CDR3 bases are TGTGCCACGTACAGGGCGCTGGAAGCTTTCTTT.

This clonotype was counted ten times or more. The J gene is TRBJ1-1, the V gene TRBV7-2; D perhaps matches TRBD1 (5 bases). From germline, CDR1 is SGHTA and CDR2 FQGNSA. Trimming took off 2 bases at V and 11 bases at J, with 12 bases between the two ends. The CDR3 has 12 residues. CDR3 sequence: CASSLSGRDAFF. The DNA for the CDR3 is TGTGCCAGCAGCTTATCGGGACGGGACGCTTTCTTT.

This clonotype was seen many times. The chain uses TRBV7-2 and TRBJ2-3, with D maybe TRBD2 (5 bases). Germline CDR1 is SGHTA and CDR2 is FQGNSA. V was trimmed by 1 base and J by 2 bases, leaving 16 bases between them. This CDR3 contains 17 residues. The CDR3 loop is CASSLVWVGRDTDTQYF. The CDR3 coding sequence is TGTGCCAGCAGCTTAGTATGGGTGGGGAGAGACACAGATACGCAGTATTTT.

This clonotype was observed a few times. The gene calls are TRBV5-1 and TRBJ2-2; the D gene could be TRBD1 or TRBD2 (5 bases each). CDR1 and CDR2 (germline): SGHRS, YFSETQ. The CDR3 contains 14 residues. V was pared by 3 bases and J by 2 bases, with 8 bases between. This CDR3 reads CASSWDGNTGELFF. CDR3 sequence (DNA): TGCGCCAGCAGCTGGGACGGAAACACCGGGGAGCTGTTTTTT.